This entry concerns a single TCR beta chain. Its antigen is not known. These donors, healthy bone marrow donors, were studied. This sample was taken from a study of cytomegalovirus exposure and HLA in healthy donors. The wider study: When 300 to 400 donors were genotyped, over 80% of them were found to fall in the Caucasian-associated ancestry cluster.

V was clipped by 6 bases and J by 4 bases, with 11 bases between them. Germline assignment: CDR1 MNHEY and CDR2 SVGAGI. The CDR3 is made up of 13 amino acids. A multiplex PCR was run with 60 Vbeta primers and 13 Jbeta primers. Only in-frame clones appear in the TCRdb table, and some are missing; sequencing was by immunoSEQ multiplex PCR. In the table there are over 85,000 clones, 60% to 85% of which are singletons. Whole-study findings and limits: When a later analysis compared HLA-associated TCR beta chains with equally common others, the HLA-associated chains turned out to be more clonally expanded and to have lower generation probabilities. At a 0.05 false discovery rate, a later analysis found about 17,000 TCR beta sequences to be associated with HLA alleles.

What was sequenced was PBMCs. This receptor was obtained from a woman aged 55 to 70 in good health and CMV-seropositive. The chain recombines TRBV6-5 with TRBJ2-3; D gene unclear. The DNA of the CDR3 is TGTGCCAGCAGCGATCTAGGATCAGATACGCAGTATTTT. Its protein product is CASSDLGSDTQYF.